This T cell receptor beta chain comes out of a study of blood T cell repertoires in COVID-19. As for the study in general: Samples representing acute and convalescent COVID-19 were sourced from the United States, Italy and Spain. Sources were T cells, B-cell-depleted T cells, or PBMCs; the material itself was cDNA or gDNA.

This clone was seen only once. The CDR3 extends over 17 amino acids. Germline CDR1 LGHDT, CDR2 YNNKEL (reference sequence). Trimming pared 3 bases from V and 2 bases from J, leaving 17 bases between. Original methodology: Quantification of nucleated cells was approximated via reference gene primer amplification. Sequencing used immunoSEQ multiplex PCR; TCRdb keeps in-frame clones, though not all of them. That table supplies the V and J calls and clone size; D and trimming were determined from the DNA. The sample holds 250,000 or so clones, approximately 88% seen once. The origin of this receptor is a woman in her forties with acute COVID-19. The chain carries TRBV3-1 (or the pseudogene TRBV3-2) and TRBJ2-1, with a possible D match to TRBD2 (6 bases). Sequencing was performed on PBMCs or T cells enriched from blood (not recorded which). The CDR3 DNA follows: TGTGCCAGCAGCCACCCGAGGGGTAGCGGCACCTACAATGAGCAGTTCTTC. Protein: CASSHPRGSGTYNEQFF.